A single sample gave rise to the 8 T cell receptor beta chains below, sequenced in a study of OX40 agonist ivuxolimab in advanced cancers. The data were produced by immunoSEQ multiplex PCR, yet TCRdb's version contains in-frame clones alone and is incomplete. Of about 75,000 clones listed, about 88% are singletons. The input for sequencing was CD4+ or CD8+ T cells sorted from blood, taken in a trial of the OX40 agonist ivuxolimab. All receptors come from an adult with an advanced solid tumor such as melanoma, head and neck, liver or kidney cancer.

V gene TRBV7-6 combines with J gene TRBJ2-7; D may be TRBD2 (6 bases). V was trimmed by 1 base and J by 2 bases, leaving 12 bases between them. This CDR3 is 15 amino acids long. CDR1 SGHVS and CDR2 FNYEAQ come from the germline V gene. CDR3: CASSLGAGSPYEQYF. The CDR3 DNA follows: TGTGCCAGCAGCTTAGGCGCGGGGAGCCCCTACGAGCAGTACTTC.

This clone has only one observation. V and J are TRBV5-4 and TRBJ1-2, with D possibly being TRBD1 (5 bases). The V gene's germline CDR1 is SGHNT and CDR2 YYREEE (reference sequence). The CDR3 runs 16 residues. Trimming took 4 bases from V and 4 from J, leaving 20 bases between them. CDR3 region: CASSVFNGGGVYGYTF. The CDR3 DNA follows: TGTGCCAGCAGCGTTTTTAACGGAGGAGGGGTCTATGGCTACACCTTC.

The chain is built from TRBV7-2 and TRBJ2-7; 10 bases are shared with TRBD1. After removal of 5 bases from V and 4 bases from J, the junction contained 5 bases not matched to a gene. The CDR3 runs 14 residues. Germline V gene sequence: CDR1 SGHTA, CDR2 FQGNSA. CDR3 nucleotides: TGTGCCAGCAGCCTGACAGGGGGCGGATACGAGCAGTACTTC. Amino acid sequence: CASSLTGGGYEQYF.

CDR3: CASSPDRPNEKLFF. The CDR3 DNA reads as TGTGCCAGCAGCCCTGACAGGCCTAATGAAAAACTGTTTTTT. The chain recombines TRBV7-2 with TRBJ1-4; a weak D match, TRBD1 (6 bases). In germline, CDR1 is SGHTA, CDR2 FQGNSA. V was trimmed by 5 bases and J by 3 bases, leaving 10 bases between them. The CDR3 is 14 residues long. The full variable domain, in which reference TRBV7-2 and TRBJ1-4 provide the parts outside the CDR3, is GAGVSQSPSNKVTEKGKDVELRCDPISGHTALYWYRQSLGQGLEFLIYFQGNSAPDKSGLPSDRFSAERTGGSVSTLTIQRTQQEDSAVYLCASSPDRPNEKLFFGSGTQLSVL.

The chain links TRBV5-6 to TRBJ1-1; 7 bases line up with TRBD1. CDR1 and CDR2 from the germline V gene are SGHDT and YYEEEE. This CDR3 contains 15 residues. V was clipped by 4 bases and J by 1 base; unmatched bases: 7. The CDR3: CASSTPTGWNTEAFF. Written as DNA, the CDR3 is TGTGCCAGCAGCACCCCGACAGGGTGGAACACTGAAGCTTTCTTT.

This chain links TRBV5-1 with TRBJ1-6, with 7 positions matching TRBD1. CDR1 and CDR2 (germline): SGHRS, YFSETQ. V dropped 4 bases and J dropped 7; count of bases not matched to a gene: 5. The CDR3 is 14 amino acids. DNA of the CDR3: TGCGCCAGCAGCCTGACAGGGTTCAATTCACCCCTCCACTTT. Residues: CASSLTGFNSPLHF.

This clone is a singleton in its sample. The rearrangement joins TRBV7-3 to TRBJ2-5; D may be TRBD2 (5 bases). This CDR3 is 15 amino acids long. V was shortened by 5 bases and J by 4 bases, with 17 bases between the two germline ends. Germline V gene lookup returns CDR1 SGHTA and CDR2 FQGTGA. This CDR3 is CASSPGRRELETQYF. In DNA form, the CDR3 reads TGTGCCAGCAGCCCGGGCCGAAGGGAGTTAGAGACCCAGTACTTC.

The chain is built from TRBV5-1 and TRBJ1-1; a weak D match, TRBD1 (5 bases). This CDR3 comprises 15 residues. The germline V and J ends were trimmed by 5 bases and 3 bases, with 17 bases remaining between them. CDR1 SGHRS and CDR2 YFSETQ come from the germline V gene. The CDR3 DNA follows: TGCGCCAGCAGGTACCAGGGAAGGAGGGACACTGAAGCTTTCTTT. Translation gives CASRYQGRRDTEAFF.